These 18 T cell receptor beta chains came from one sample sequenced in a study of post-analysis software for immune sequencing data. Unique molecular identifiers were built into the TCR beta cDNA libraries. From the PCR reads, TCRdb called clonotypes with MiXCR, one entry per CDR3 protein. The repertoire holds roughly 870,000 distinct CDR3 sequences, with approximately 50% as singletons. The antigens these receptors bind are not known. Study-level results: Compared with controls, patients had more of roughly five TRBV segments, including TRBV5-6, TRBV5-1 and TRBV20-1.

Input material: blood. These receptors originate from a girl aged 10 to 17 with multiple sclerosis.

In DNA form, the CDR3 reads TGTGCCAGCAGCCATCGACAGGTGTGGGCCAAAAACATTCAGTACTTC. Translation: CASSHRQVWAKNIQYF. The gene calls are TRBV5-6 and TRBJ2-4, with D possibly TRBD1 on 6 matching bases. V shed 4 bases and J shed 1 base, with 15 bases lying between them. Germline V CDR1 and CDR2: SGHDT, YYEEEE. The CDR3 covers 16 residues.

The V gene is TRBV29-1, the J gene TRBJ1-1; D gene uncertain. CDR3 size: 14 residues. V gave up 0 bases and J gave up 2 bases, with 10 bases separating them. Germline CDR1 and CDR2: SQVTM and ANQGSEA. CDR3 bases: TGCAGCGTTGAAGATCGGGTAATTAACACTGAAGCTTTCTTT. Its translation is CSVEDRVINTEAFF.

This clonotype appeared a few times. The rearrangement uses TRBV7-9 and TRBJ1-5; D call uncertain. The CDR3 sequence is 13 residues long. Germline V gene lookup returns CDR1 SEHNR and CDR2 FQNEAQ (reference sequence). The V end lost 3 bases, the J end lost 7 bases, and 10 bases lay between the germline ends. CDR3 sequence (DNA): TGTGCCAGCAGCTTGGAACAACCGCAGCCCCAGCATTTT. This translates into CASSLEQPQPQHF.

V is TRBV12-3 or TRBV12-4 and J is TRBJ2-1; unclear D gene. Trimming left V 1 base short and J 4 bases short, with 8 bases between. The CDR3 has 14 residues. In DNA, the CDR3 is TGTGCCAGCAGTTTAGTTGCCAGGTACAATGAGCAGTTCTTC. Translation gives CASSLVARYNEQFF.

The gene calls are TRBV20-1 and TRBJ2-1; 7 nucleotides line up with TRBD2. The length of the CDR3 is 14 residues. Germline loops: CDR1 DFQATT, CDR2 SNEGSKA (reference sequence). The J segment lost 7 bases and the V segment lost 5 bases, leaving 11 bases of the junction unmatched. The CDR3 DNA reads TGCAGTGCTCACCTGGGGGGGGAATGGAATGAGCAGTTCTTC. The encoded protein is CSAHLGGEWNEQFF.

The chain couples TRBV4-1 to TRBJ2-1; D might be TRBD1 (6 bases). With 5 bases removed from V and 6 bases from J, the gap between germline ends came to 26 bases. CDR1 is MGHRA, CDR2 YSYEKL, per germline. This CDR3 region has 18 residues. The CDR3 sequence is CASSSHQHRALHLNEQFF. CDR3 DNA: TGCGCCAGCAGCTCCCATCAGCACAGGGCGCTCCACCTCAATGAGCAGTTCTTC.

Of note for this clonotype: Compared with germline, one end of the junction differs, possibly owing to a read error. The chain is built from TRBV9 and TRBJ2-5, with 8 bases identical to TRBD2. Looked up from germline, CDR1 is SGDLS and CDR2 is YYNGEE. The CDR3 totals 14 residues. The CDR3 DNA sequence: TGTGCCAGCAGCCCGGCGGCGGGGGGAGAGATCCAGTACTTC. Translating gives CASSPAAGGEIQYF.

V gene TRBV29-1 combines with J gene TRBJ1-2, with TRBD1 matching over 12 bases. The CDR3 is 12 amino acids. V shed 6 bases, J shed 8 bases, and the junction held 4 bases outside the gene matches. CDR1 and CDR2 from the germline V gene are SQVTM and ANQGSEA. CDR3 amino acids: CSVGTGGPGYTF. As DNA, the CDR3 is TGCAGCGTGGGGACAGGGGGCCCCGGCTACACCTTC.

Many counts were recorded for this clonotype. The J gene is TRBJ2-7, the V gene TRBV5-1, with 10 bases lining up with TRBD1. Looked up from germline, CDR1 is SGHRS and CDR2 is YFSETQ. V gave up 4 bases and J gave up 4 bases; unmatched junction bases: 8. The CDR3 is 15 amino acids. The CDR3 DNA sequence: TGCGCCAGCAGCGCCGCCGGGACAGGGGCGTACGAGCAGTACTTC. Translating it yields CASSAAGTGAYEQYF.

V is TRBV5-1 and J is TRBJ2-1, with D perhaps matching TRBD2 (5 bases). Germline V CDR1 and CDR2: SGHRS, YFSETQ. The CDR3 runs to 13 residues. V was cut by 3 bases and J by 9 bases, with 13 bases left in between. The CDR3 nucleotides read TGCGCCAGCAGCTCGTCGCTAGGAGGTGAGCAGTTCTTC. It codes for CASSSSLGGEQFF. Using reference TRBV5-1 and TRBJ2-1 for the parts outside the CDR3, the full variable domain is KAGVTQTPRYLIKTRGQQVTLSCSPISGHRSVSWYQQTPGQGLQFLFEYFSETQRNKGNFPGRFSGRQFSNSRSEMNVSTLELGDSALYLCASSSSLGGEQFFGPGTRLTVL.

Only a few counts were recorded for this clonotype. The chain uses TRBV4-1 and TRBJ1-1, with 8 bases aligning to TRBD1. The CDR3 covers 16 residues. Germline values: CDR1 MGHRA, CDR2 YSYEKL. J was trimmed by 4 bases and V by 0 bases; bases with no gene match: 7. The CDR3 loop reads CASSQDEGQVTTEAFF. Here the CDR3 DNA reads TGCGCCAGCAGCCAAGATGAGGGACAGGTAACCACTGAAGCTTTCTTT.

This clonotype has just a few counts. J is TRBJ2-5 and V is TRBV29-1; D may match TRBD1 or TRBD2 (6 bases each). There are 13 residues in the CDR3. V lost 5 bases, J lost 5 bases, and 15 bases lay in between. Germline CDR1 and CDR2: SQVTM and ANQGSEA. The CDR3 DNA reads TGCAGCGTTAGGGGGGTTATAGTGGAGACCCAGTACTTC. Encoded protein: CSVRGVIVETQYF.

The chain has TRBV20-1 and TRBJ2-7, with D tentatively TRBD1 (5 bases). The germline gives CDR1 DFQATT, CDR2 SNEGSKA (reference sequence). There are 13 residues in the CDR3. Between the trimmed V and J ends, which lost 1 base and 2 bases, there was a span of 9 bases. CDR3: CSARVDSTYEQYF. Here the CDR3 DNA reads TGCAGTGCTAGAGTTGACAGTACCTACGAGCAGTACTTC.

The CDR3 bases are TGTGCCAGCAGGCCCGATACTAGCAATGAGCAGTTCTTC. Its protein is CASRPDTSNEQFF. This chain connects TRBV9 to TRBJ2-1; maybe TRBD2 (5 bases). CDR3 size: 13 residues. V shed 5 bases and J shed 6 bases, with 12 bases lying between them. Germline V gene sequence: CDR1 SGDLS, CDR2 YYNGEE.

CDR3 coding DNA: TGCAGTGCTGGGAGACAGGGGAGCTCCTACGAGCAGTACTTC. Translated: CSAGRQGSSYEQYF. The V and J genes are TRBV20-1 and TRBJ2-7; 8 bases match TRBD1. The ends lost 5 bases at V and 0 bases at J; junction bases unmatched: 6. The germline V gene encodes CDR1 DFQATT and CDR2 SNEGSKA (reference sequence). The CDR3 length is 14 residues.

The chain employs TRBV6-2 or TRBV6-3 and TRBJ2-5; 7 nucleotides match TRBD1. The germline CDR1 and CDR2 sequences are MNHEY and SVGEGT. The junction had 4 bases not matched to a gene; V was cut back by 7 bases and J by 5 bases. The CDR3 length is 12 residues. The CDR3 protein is CASTRGRETQYF. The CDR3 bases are TGTGCCAGCACGAGGGGGCGGGAGACCCAGTACTTC.

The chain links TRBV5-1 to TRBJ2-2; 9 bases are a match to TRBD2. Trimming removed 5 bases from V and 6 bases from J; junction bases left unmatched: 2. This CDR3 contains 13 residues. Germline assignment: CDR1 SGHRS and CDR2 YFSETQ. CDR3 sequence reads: CASRGLASGELFF. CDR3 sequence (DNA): TGCGCCAGCAGGGGACTAGCATCCGGGGAGCTGTTTTTT.

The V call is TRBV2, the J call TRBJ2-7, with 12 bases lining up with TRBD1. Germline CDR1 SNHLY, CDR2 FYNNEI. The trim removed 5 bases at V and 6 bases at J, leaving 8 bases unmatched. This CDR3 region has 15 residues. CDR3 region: CASSRAGQGAFEQYF. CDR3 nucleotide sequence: TGTGCCAGCAGTCGGGCGGGACAGGGGGCTTTCGAGCAGTACTTC.